These 10 T cell receptor beta chains came from one sample sequenced in a study of T-cell memory formation after mild COVID-19. From the 5' RACE reads, TCRdb called clonotypes with MiXCR, one entry per CDR3 protein. The sample shows over 400,000 distinct CDR3 sequences, about a quarter of them seen only once. The material sequenced was PBMCs or a T cell subset sorted from them (not recorded which). The receptors were sampled from an adult woman who had mild COVID-19 (a few samples of this study predate the infection). Cell type and time point are not known.

The CDR3 sequence is CASSSKTSRMGVGHEQYF. The CDR3 bases are TGTGCCAGCAGCTCGAAGACTAGCCGGATGGGGGTCGGCCACGAGCAGTACTTC. The rearrangement links TRBV5-4 to TRBJ2-7; TRBD2 aligns across 7 bases. The J segment lost 5 bases and the V segment lost 3 bases, leaving 20 bases of the junction unmatched. The CDR3 has 18 residues. Germline V gives CDR1 SGHNT, CDR2 YYREEE (reference sequence). The variable domain in full, with the rest retrieved from reference TRBV5-4 and TRBJ2-7, is ETGVTQSPTHLIKTRGQQVTLRCSSQSGHNTVSWYQQALGQGPQFIFQYYREEENGRGNFPPRFSGLQFPNYSSELNVNALELDDSALYLCASSSKTSRMGVGHEQYFGPGTRLTVT.

CDR3 nucleotide sequence: TGTGCCAGTAACTCGGGCCCATACTATGGCTACACCTTC. Protein sequence: CASNSGPYYGYTF. This sequence joins TRBV19 and TRBJ1-2, with D unresolved. Trimming shortened V by 7 bases and J by 3 bases, and 12 bases separated the two germline ends. Per germline, CDR1 LNHDA and CDR2 SQIVND (reference sequence). This CDR3 comprises 13 residues.

This clonotype was counted only a few times. The chain couples TRBV5-1 to TRBJ1-1; D gene unclear. In germline, CDR1 is SGHRS, CDR2 YFSETQ. Trimming took 2 bases from V and 1 from J, leaving 18 bases between them. The CDR3 consists of 17 residues. CDR3 protein: CASSLRGVVWENTEAFF. The CDR3 DNA follows: TGCGCCAGCAGCTTACGAGGTGTGGTGTGGGAGAACACTGAAGCTTTCTTT.

The J gene is TRBJ2-7, the V gene TRBV6-2 or TRBV6-3, with D possibly matching TRBD2 (6 bases). Trimming stripped 5 bases from V and 2 bases from J, with 13 bases between. The germline CDR1 and CDR2 sequences are MNHEY and SVGEGT. The CDR3 has 14 amino acids. The CDR3 is CASSQGTFPYEQYF. In nucleotides, the CDR3 is TGTGCCAGCAGTCAAGGGACTTTCCCCTACGAGCAGTACTTC.

The genes are TRBV29-1 and TRBJ1-2; D not certain. Germline values: CDR1 SQVTM, CDR2 ANQGSEA. The V and J ends lost 3 bases and 6 bases respectively, with 17 bases between them. The CDR3 is 14 amino acids. In DNA form, the CDR3 reads TGCAGCGTTGATAAACAGTGGGTAGCGGATGGCTACACCTTC. It codes for CSVDKQWVADGYTF.

This chain links TRBV7-3 with TRBJ2-1, with D hard to call. V shed 5 bases and J shed 7 bases, with 12 bases lying between them. This CDR3 is 13 amino acids long. The germline gives CDR1 SGHTA, CDR2 FQGTGA. DNA of the CDR3: TGTGCCAGCAGCGAAGAGAGTTGGAATGAGCAGTTCTTC. As protein: CASSEESWNEQFF.

This CDR3 is CSARDSGQNNSPLHF. The CDR3 DNA reads as TGCAGTGCTAGAGATTCGGGACAGAATAATTCACCCCTCCACTTT. The chain uses TRBV20-1 and TRBJ1-6; 7 positions match TRBD1. Losses at the gene ends were 0 bases for V and 5 bases for J; bases not matched to a gene: 4. Germline assignment: CDR1 DFQATT and CDR2 SNEGSKA (reference sequence). This CDR3 spans 15 amino acids.

This clonotype was seen more than once but under ten times. The gene calls are TRBV12-3 or TRBV12-4 and TRBJ1-2; 7 bases map to TRBD1. Losses at the gene ends were 7 bases for V and 8 bases for J; bases not matched to a gene: 7. The CDR3 is 12 residues long. The CDR3 spells CASTNAGGGYTF. In nucleotides, the CDR3 is TGTGCCAGCACCAATGCAGGGGGGGGCTACACCTTC.

V and J are TRBV7-2 and TRBJ1-1; TRBD1 matches 8 bases. There are 17 residues in the CDR3. V trimming: 5 bases; J trimming: 1 base; junction bases outside the gene matches: 12. Germline values: CDR1 SGHTA, CDR2 FQGNSA. This chain's CDR3 is CASSTTGVVISNTEAFF. The CDR3 coding sequence is TGTGCCAGCAGCACGACAGGGGTAGTTATATCGAACACTGAAGCTTTCTTT.

The DNA of the CDR3 is TGCGCCAGCAGCTTGGAGGGACAGGGGATGGCGGATGAGCAGTTCTTC. This gives the protein CASSLEGQGMADEQFF. V and J are TRBV5-1 and TRBJ2-1; 10 bases are shared with TRBD1. With V trimmed by 0 bases and J by 8 bases, 8 bases remained unmatched. Germline CDR1 and CDR2: SGHRS and YFSETQ. This CDR3 is 16 amino acids long.